This is a list of T cell receptor beta chains from one sample in a study of CD8+ T cells in alopecia areata. Profiled with immunoSEQ multiplex PCR; TCRdb holds only in-frame clones, not every one. The table includes about 200,000 clones, more than 30% detected once. The sample was CD4+ T cells sorted from blood, taken at approximately week 31, from a patient treated with tofacitinib. The receptor source for this set is a human donor with alopecia areata. Each CDR3 is given without its conserved first and last residue. Clone size is shown for a subset of rows, as once, few, many or a class of expanded clone.

abundance: few; v_gene: TRBV30; j_gene: TRBJ2-7; CDR3aa: AWSEGVYEQY
abundance: few; v_gene: TRBV19; j_gene: TRBJ2-3; CDR3aa: ASSVQTASTDTQY
abundance: few; v_gene: TRBV10-3; j_gene: TRBJ2-1; CDR3aa: AISFRDTYNEQF
abundance: .; v_gene: TRBV7-7; j_gene: TRBJ2-1; CDR3aa: ASSVGDSVTYNEQF
abundance: many; v_gene: TRBV29-1; j_gene: TRBJ1-1; CDR3aa: SPQGDTEAF
abundance: .; v_gene: TRBV19; j_gene: TRBJ2-3; CDR3aa: ASSIIRALTTDTQY
abundance: .; v_gene: TRBV30; j_gene: TRBJ2-3; CDR3aa: AWSVSLLARTDTQY
abundance: .; v_gene: TRBV19; j_gene: TRBJ2-6; CDR3aa: ASRTRSGANVLT
abundance: few; v_gene: TRBV29-1; j_gene: TRBJ2-3; CDR3aa: SVEGSGNTDTQY
abundance: .; v_gene: TRBV29-1; j_gene: TRBJ1-1; CDR3aa: SAGHSEAF
abundance: few; v_gene: TRBV28; j_gene: TRBJ1-5; CDR3aa: ASSNGGAGNQPQH
abundance: few; v_gene: TRBV4-2; j_gene: TRBJ2-3; CDR3aa: ASSQGARYTQY
abundance: few; v_gene: TRBV6-5; j_gene: TRBJ2-5; CDR3aa: ATRRQETQY
abundance: few; v_gene: TRBV5-1; j_gene: TRBJ2-6; CDR3aa: ASSLMGANVLT
abundance: .; v_gene: TRBV7-9; j_gene: TRBJ1-1; CDR3aa: ASENDFAGQRNTEAF
abundance: .; v_gene: TRBV9; j_gene: TRBJ1-4; CDR3aa: ASSAYATNEKLF
abundance: .; v_gene: TRBV30; j_gene: TRBJ2-3; CDR3aa: AWSPRLAGSGTQY
abundance: few; v_gene: TRBV28; j_gene: TRBJ2-1; CDR3aa: ASSSPGTDNNEQF